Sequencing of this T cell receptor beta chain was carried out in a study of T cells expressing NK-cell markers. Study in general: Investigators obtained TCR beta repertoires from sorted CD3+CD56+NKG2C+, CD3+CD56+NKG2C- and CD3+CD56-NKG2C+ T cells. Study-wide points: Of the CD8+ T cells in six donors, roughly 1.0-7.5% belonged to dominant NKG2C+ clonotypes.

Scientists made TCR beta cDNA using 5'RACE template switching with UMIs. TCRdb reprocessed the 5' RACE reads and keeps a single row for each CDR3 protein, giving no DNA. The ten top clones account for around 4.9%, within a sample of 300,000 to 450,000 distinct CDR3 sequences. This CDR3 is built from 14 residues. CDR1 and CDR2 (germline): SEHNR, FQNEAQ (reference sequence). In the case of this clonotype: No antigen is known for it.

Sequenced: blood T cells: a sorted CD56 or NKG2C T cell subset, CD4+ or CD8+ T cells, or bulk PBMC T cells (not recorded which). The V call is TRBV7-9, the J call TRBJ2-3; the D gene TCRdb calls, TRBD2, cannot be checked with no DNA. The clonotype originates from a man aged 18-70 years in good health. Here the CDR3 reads CASSLEGLVHTQYF.